This T cell receptor (beta chain) was documented in a study of blood T cell repertoires in COVID-19. Study as a whole: PBMCs, B-cell-depleted T cells, or T cells provided the cDNA or gDNA that made up the material.

This clone is a singleton in its sample. Generated by immunoSEQ multiplex PCR, the TCRdb table keeps only in-frame clones and is missing some. The sample has about 270,000 clones; approximately 77% are singletons. Per germline, CDR1 SGHRS and CDR2 YFSETQ. The CDR3 is made up of 12 amino acids. V was shortened by 3 bases and J by 5 bases, with 9 bases between the two germline ends. V is TRBV5-1 and J is TRBJ2-7, with D possibly TRBD2 on 5 matching bases. Source material: peripheral blood. The clonotype was recovered from a woman aged 18-29 years with acute or convalescent COVID-19. CDR3 bases: TGCGCCAGCAGCTCCCGGGGAGACGAGCAGTACTTC. This translates into CASSSRGDEQYF.